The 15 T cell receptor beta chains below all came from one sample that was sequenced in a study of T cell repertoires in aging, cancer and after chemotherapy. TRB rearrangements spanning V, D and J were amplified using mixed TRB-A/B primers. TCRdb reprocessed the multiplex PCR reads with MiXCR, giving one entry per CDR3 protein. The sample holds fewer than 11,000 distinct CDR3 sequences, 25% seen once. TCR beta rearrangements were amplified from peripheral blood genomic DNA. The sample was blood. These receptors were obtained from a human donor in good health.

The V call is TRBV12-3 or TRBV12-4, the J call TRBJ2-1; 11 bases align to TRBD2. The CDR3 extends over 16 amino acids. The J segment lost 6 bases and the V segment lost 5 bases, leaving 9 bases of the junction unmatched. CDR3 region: CASSKTGLAVVNEQFF. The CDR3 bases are TGTGCCAGCAGTAAAACGGGACTAGCGGTCGTCAATGAGCAGTTCTTC.

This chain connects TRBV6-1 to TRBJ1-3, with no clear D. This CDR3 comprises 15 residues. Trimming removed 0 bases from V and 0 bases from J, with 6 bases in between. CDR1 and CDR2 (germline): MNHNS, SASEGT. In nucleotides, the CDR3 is TGTGCCAGCAGTGAAGCCGGGAGCTCTGGAAACACCATATATTTT. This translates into CASSEAGSSGNTIYF.

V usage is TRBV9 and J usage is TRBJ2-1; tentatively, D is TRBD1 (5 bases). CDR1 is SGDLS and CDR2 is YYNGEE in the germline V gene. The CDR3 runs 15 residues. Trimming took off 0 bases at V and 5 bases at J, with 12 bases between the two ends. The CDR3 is CASSVAGLKDNEQFF. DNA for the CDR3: TGTGCCAGCAGCGTAGCAGGGTTGAAGGACAATGAGCAGTTCTTC.

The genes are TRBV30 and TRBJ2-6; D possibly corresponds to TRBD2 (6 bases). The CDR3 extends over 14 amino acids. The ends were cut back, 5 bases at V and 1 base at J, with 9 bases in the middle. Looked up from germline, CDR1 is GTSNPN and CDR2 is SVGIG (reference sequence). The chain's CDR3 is CAWGGFSGANVLTF. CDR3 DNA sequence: TGTGCCTGGGGAGGGTTTTCTGGGGCCAACGTCCTGACTTTC.

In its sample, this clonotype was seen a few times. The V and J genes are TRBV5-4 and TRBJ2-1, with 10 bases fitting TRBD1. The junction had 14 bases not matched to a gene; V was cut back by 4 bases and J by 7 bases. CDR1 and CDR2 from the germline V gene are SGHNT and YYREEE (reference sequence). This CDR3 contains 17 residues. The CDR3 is CASSPRTGGTPGNEQFF. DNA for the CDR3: TGTGCCAGCAGCCCGCGGACAGGGGGGACACCTGGGAATGAGCAGTTCTTC.

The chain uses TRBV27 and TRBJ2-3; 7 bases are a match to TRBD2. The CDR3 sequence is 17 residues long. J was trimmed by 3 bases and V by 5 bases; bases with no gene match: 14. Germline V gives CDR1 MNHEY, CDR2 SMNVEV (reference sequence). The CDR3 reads CASSPSGNGEGTDTQYF. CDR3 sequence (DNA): TGTGCCAGCAGTCCCTCCGGGAACGGGGAGGGAACAGATACGCAGTATTTT.

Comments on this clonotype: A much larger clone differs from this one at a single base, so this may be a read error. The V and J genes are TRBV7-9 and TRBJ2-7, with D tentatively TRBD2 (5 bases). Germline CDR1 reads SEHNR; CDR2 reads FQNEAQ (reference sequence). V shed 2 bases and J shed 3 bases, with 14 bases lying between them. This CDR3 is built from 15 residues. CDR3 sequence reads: CASSLNSSDYYEQYF. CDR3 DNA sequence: TGTGCCAGCAGCTTAAATTCCAGCGACTACTACGAGCAGTACTTC.

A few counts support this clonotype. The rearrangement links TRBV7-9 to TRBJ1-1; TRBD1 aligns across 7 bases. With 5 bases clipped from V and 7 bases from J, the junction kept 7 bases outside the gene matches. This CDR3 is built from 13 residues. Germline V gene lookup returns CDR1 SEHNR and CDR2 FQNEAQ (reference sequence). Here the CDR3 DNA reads TGTGCCAGCAGCGCGAGACAGGGTTTTGAAGCTTTCTTT. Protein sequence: CASSARQGFEAFF.

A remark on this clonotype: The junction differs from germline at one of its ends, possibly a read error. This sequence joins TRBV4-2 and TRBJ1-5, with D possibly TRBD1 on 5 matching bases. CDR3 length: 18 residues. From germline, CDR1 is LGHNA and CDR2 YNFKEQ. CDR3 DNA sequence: TGCGCCAGCAGCCAAGAGGATAGCAGGGACTATAGCAATCAGTCCCAGCATTTT. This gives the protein CASSQEDSRDYSNQSQHF.

CDR3 nucleotides: TGTGCTAGTGGTTTGGTACTAGGGGGCTCTATCGATGGAAACACCATATATTTT. Translating it yields CASGLVLGGSIDGNTIYF. This chain joins TRBV12-5 and TRBJ1-3; the match to TRBD1 covers 7 bases. The CDR3 has 18 residues. The J segment lost 3 bases and the V segment lost 0 bases, leaving 11 bases of the junction unmatched. Per the germline V gene, CDR1 is LGHNT and CDR2 is FRNRAP.

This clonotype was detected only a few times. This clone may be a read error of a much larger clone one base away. The CDR3 DNA reads as TGCAGCGTTGGAGGACGGCTCACCGGGGAGCTGTTTTTT. Protein: CSVGGRLTGELFF. The rearrangement uses TRBV29-1 and TRBJ2-2; D is unresolved. Trimming cost V 4 bases and J 4 bases, with 10 bases left between them. The CDR3 length is 13 residues. Germline V gives CDR1 SQVTM, CDR2 ANQGSEA.

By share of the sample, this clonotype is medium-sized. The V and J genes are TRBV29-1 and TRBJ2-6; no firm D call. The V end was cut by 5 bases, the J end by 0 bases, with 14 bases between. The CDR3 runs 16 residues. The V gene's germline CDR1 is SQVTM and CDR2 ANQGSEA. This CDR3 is CSVTEPTVSGANVLTF. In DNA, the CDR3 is TGCAGCGTTACCGAACCCACCGTCTCTGGGGCCAACGTCCTGACTTTC.

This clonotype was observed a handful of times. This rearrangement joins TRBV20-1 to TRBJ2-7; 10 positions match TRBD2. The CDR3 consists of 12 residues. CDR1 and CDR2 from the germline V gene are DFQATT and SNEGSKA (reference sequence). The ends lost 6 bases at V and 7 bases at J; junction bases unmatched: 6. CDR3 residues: CSATSGKVEQYF. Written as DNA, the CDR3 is TGCAGTGCCACTAGCGGGAAGGTAGAGCAGTACTTC.

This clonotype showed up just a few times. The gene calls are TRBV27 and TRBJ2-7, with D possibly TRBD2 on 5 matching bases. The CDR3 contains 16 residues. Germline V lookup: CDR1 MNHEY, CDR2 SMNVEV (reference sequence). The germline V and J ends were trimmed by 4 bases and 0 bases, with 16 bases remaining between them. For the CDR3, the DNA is TGTGCCAGCAGTTCGAGGGCCTCCGGCTTCTCCTACGAGCAGTACTTC. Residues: CASSSRASGFSYEQYF.

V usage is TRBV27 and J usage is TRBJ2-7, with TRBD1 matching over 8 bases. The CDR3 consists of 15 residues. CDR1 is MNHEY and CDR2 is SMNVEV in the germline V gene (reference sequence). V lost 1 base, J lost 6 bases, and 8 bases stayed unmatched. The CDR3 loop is CASSLWGLTGAEQYF. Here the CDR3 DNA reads TGTGCCAGCAGTTTATGGGGACTGACAGGGGCCGAGCAGTACTTC.